A single sample gave rise to the 23 T cell receptor beta chains below, sequenced in a study of shared clonotypes between healthy human individuals. TCRdb's copy holds only in-frame clones and misses some; the assay was immunoSEQ multiplex PCR. The repertoire holds 550,000 to 600,000 clones, roughly four fifths seen once, with more than 10% in the top ten. Sequencing used PBMCs. These receptors all come from a woman in her 40s in good health. Some clones in this sample may be carry-over from other donors' samples.

This CDR3 is CASSQFRVETQYF. The CDR3 bases are TGTGCCAGCAGCCAATTCAGGGTAGAGACCCAGTACTTC. V and J are TRBV4-2 and TRBJ2-5; D is possibly TRBD1 (5 bases). CDR1 and CDR2 (germline): LGHNA, YNFKEQ. The length of the CDR3 is 13 residues. V gave up 2 bases and J gave up 4 bases, with 8 bases separating them.

The chain is built from TRBV7-2 and TRBJ2-1; 11 bases fit TRBD2. J was trimmed by 0 bases and V by 1 base; bases with no gene match: 8. This CDR3 has 19 residues. Germline assignment: CDR1 SGHTA and CDR2 FQGNSA. The CDR3 bases are TGTGCCAGCAGCTTAGGACTCCGACTAGCGGGACCCTCCTACAATGAGCAGTTCTTC. Amino acid sequence: CASSLGLRLAGPSYNEQFF.

This clone has a count of ten or more. V is TRBV30 and J is TRBJ2-5; D call uncertain. The CDR3 length is 12 residues. V gave up 0 bases and J gave up 5 bases, with 7 bases separating them. The V gene's germline CDR1 is GTSNPN and CDR2 SVGIG (reference sequence). The CDR3 DNA sequence: TGTGCCTGGAGTGTCCAAGGGGAGACCCAGTACTTC. It is translated as CAWSVQGETQYF.

This chain uses TRBV15 with TRBJ2-1, with 10 bases lining up with TRBD2. The germline V gene encodes CDR1 LNHNV and CDR2 YYDKDF (reference sequence). This CDR3 comprises 16 residues. The ends lost 0 bases at V and 7 bases at J; junction bases unmatched: 6. The CDR3: CATSRDLGTSANEQFF. The CDR3 DNA sequence: TGTGCCACCAGCAGAGATCTTGGGACTAGCGCGAATGAGCAGTTCTTC.

This clone was detected many times. The CDR3, as DNA: TGTGCCAGCAGTTTATCCATGCTAGCGGGAGTCTTAACAGATACGCAGTATTTT. This encodes CASSLSMLAGVLTDTQYF. V is TRBV27 and J is TRBJ2-3; 10 bases are shared with TRBD2. The CDR3 covers 18 residues. Trimming took 0 bases from V and 3 from J; bases not matched to a gene: 9. CDR1 is MNHEY and CDR2 is SMNVEV in the germline V gene (reference sequence).

This clone was counted a single time. The chain couples TRBV29-1 to TRBJ2-7, with TRBD1 matching over 8 bases. Trimming removed 7 bases from V and 3 bases from J; junction bases left unmatched: 5. This CDR3 is 12 amino acids long. Germline V gives CDR1 SQVTM, CDR2 ANQGSEA. The CDR3 sequence: CSASTGDYEQYF. The CDR3 bases are TGCAGCGCTTCGACAGGGGACTACGAGCAGTACTTC.

About this clone: This specimen includes other DNA sequences encoding the same CDR3. The chain is built from TRBV28 and TRBJ2-7; 15 bases fit TRBD2. V lost 5 bases and J lost 7; bases outside the gene matches: 3. The CDR3 extends over 14 amino acids. The germline CDR1 and CDR2 sequences are MDHEN and SYDVKM. The CDR3 DNA is TGTGCCAGCAGTCGGACTAGCGGGAGGGGAGAGCAGTACTTC. It translates to CASSRTSGRGEQYF.

This rearrangement joins TRBV7-9 to TRBJ2-2; D possibly matches TRBD1 or TRBD2 (5 bases each). Trimming pared 5 bases from V and 0 bases from J, leaving 16 bases between. The CDR3 has 17 residues. Germline loops: CDR1 SEHNR, CDR2 FQNEAQ (reference sequence). CDR3: CASSPPRDGTNTGELFF. The CDR3 nucleotides are TGTGCCAGCAGCCCCCCCCGGGACGGAACGAACACCGGGGAGCTGTTTTTT.

CDR3 amino acids: CAWSRTVQETQYF. CDR3 nucleotide sequence: TGTGCCTGGAGCAGGACAGTCCAAGAGACCCAGTACTTC. This rearrangement joins TRBV30 to TRBJ2-5; D is perhaps TRBD1 (6 bases). Germline-derived CDR1 and CDR2 are GTSNPN and SVGIG (reference sequence). CDR3 size: 13 residues. V gave up 3 bases and J gave up 1 base, with 9 bases separating them.

The rearrangement links TRBV19 to TRBJ1-4, with TRBD1 as a possible D gene (5 bases). CDR3 length: 13 residues. Trimming took off 5 bases at V and 10 bases at J, with 14 bases between the two ends. Germline CDR1 and CDR2: LNHDA and SQIVND (reference sequence). CDR3 residues: CASSAGTFGKLFF. In DNA form, the CDR3 reads TGTGCCAGTAGTGCGGGGACTTTCGGAAAACTGTTTTTT.

The chain is built from TRBV2 and TRBJ1-1; D is unresolved. V lost 10 bases and J 4 bases, leaving 16 bases between the germline ends. CDR3 length equals 13 residues. Germline V gene lookup returns CDR1 SNHLY and CDR2 FYNNEI. The CDR3 is CATQRQEVTEAFF. CDR3 coding DNA: TGTGCCACCCAGCGTCAGGAAGTCACTGAAGCTTTCTTT.

In its sample, this clone was seen a few times. The gene calls are TRBV30 and TRBJ2-4; tentatively, D is TRBD1 (5 bases). The CDR3 has 14 amino acids. Germline V gene data show CDR1 as GTSNPN and CDR2 as SVGIG (reference sequence). CDR3 in amino acids: CALEHPGAKNIQYF. The CDR3 nucleotides are TGTGCACTGGAGCATCCAGGGGCCAAAAACATTCAGTACTTC.

The CDR3 sequence: CASTALREYGLHEQYF. The DNA for the CDR3 is TGTGCCAGCACCGCCCTAAGGGAGTATGGCCTCCACGAGCAGTACTTC. The rearrangement links TRBV28 to TRBJ2-7; D is possibly TRBD2 (5 bases). The CDR3 extends over 16 amino acids. V dropped 7 bases and J dropped 5 bases, with 24 bases sitting between them. Germline V CDR1 and CDR2: MDHEN, SYDVKM. The full variable domain, rest sourced from reference TRBV28 and TRBJ2-7, is DVKVTQSSRYLVKRTGEKVFLECVQDMDHENMFWYRQDPGLGLRLIYFSYDVKMKEKGDIPEGYSVSREKKERFSLILESASTNQTSMYLCASTALREYGLHEQYFGPGTRLTVT.

The V and J genes are TRBV5-1 and TRBJ2-6; D remains ambiguous. The CDR3 runs to 13 residues. CDR1 and CDR2 from the germline V gene are SGHRS and YFSETQ. V lost 2 bases to trimming and J lost 3 bases, with 3 bases between them. CDR3 sequence reads: CASSFGGANVLTF. In DNA, the CDR3 is TGCGCCAGCAGCTTCGGTGGGGCCAACGTCCTGACTTTC.

A single count supports this clone. DNA for the CDR3: TGTGCCAGCAGCTTGGACCGGACGGGTCACTACACCTTC. The encoded protein is CASSLDRTGHYTF. The chain carries TRBV5-4 and TRBJ1-2; D not resolved. V lost 0 bases to trimming and J lost 10 bases, with 13 bases between them. This CDR3 contains 13 residues. Germline-derived CDR1 and CDR2 are SGHNT and YYREEE (reference sequence).

As concerns this clone: Within the sample, other DNA sequences also encode this same CDR3. The CDR3 DNA reads as TGTGCCAGCAGTGAAGGAGGTGGGAACACTGAAGCTTTCTTT. The encoded protein is CASSEGGGNTEAFF. The V gene is TRBV6-1, the J gene TRBJ1-1, with no clear D. Germline loops: CDR1 MNHNS, CDR2 SASEGT. The V end lost 1 base, the J end lost 1 base, and 7 bases lay between the germline ends. This CDR3 is 14 amino acids long.

The chain combines TRBV6-5 with TRBJ2-1, with 9 bases fitting TRBD1. This CDR3 region has 16 residues. The germline CDR1 and CDR2 sequences are MNHEY and SVGAGI. The ends lost 0 bases at V and 7 bases at J; junction bases unmatched: 7. For the CDR3, the DNA is TGTGCCAGCAGTTACTCGGCTACAGGGGGCTATAATGAGCAGTTCTTC. Translated: CASSYSATGGYNEQFF.

The gene calls are TRBV7-9 and TRBJ2-3, with TRBD2 matching over 13 bases. CDR3 size: 17 residues. Trimming removed 5 bases from V and 2 bases from J; junction bases left unmatched: 7. Germline CDR1 reads SEHNR; CDR2 reads FQNEAQ (reference sequence). The DNA of the CDR3 is TGTGCCAGCAGCAAAGGGACTAGCGGGATTTTCACAGATACGCAGTATTTT. Amino acid sequence: CASSKGTSGIFTDTQYF.

V is TRBV11-2 and J is TRBJ2-7; 8 positions agree with TRBD1. CDR1 is SGHAT, CDR2 FQNNGV, per germline. The length of the CDR3 is 16 residues. With 7 bases clipped from V and 3 bases from J, the junction kept 14 bases outside the gene matches. The CDR3 reads CASTPRPGQVNYEQYF. In nucleotides, the CDR3 is TGTGCCAGCACTCCACGCCCGGGACAGGTGAACTACGAGCAGTACTTC.

The chain recombines TRBV5-6 with TRBJ1-5, with D possibly TRBD1 on 5 matching bases. Trimming removed 3 bases at V and 2 bases at J, with 9 bases between. Germline CDR1 and CDR2: SGHDT and YYEEEE. The CDR3 loop spans 14 amino acids. The CDR3 DNA is TGTGCCAGCAGCTCCCAGGGAGGCAATCAGCCCCAGCATTTT. It yields the protein CASSSQGGNQPQHF.

The rearrangement links TRBV6-5 to TRBJ1-2; D remains unclear. Germline CDR1 MNHEY, CDR2 SVGAGI. The CDR3 length is 13 residues. V was cut by 7 bases and J by 4 bases, with 13 bases left in between. The CDR3 reads CASTPGEGYGYTF. The CDR3 nucleotides are TGTGCCAGCACCCCCGGCGAAGGCTATGGCTACACCTTC.

The genes are TRBV27 and TRBJ2-7, with D maybe TRBD2 (5 bases). Germline-derived CDR1 and CDR2 are MNHEY and SMNVEV (reference sequence). This CDR3 is 13 amino acids long. Between the trimmed V and J ends, which lost 3 bases and 6 bases, there was a span of 12 bases. CDR3 sequence: CASSFSGRSEQYF. CDR3 bases: TGTGCCAGCAGTTTCAGCGGCCGCTCCGAGCAGTACTTC.

The rearrangement links TRBV5-1 to TRBJ2-2; TRBD1 might be the D (8 bases). V lost 4 bases and J lost 3, with 19 bases in between. Germline V gene data show CDR1 as SGHRS and CDR2 as YFSETQ. The CDR3 spans 17 residues. The CDR3 loop is CASSLRRGTGYTGELFF. The CDR3 DNA is TGCGCCAGCAGCCTCCGGCGGGGGACAGGATACACCGGGGAGCTGTTTTTT.